A single sample gave rise to the 31 T cell receptor beta chains below, sequenced in a study of OX40 agonist ivuxolimab in advanced cancers. Using immunoSEQ multiplex PCR, the repertoire was profiled, and TCRdb retains in-frame clones only, with some absent. This table has about 59,000 clones, approximately 84% appearing once. The sequencing here drew on CD4+ or CD8+ T cells sorted from blood, taken in a trial of the OX40 agonist ivuxolimab. The origin of the receptors is an adult with an advanced solid tumor such as melanoma, head and neck, liver or kidney cancer.

The chain recombines TRBV2 with TRBJ2-1; 8 positions match TRBD1. The CDR3 length is 13 residues. Germline trimming cut 4 bases from V and 8 bases from J; bases unmatched to any gene: 4. Germline V gene lookup returns CDR1 SNHLY and CDR2 FYNNEI. CDR3 amino acids: CASSVDRVHEQFF. The CDR3 DNA reads TGTGCCAGCAGTGTGGACAGGGTTCATGAGCAGTTCTTC.

The CDR3 loop is CASSLAATLNTEAFF. The CDR3 bases are TGCGCCAGCAGCTTGGCCGCGACACTGAACACTGAAGCTTTCTTT. The gene calls are TRBV5-1 and TRBJ1-1; D remains ambiguous. Germline V CDR1 and CDR2: SGHRS, YFSETQ. This CDR3 region has 15 residues. Trimming left V 0 bases short and J 0 bases short, with 9 bases between.

As to this clone: Other DNA sequences from this sample encode an identical CDR3 as well. This rearrangement joins TRBV7-3 to TRBJ1-1; TRBD1 aligns across 11 bases. The ends lost 1 base at V and 4 bases at J; junction bases unmatched: 5. Germline V gene sequence: CDR1 SGHTA, CDR2 FQGTGA. CDR3 length: 16 amino acids. This chain's CDR3 is CASSLKGQGGGTEAFF. The CDR3 DNA sequence: TGTGCCAGCAGCTTAAAGGGACAGGGGGGGGGCACTGAAGCTTTCTTT.

This clone was seen once. The chain employs TRBV27 and TRBJ2-2, with D unresolved. The germline gives CDR1 MNHEY, CDR2 SMNVEV (reference sequence). This CDR3 is built from 14 residues. Trimming removed 6 bases at V and 4 bases at J, with 12 bases between. The CDR3 region has the DNA TGTGCCAGCAGGGTGCTAGACTCCACCGGGGAGCTGTTTTTT. The encoded protein is CASRVLDSTGELFF.

This sequence joins TRBV4-1 and TRBJ1-3, with 9 bases fitting TRBD1. The CDR3 is 15 residues long. V shed 6 bases, J shed 0 bases, and the junction held 3 bases outside the gene matches. Looked up from germline, CDR1 is MGHRA and CDR2 is YSYEKL. The CDR3 DNA follows: TGCGCCAGCAGTGGACAGGGGAGCTCTGGAAACACCATATATTTT. It encodes CASSGQGSSGNTIYF.

This clone was seen just once. The junction shows a germline mismatch at one end, possibly a read error. The chain uses TRBV23-1 and TRBJ2-1; a weak D match, TRBD2 (5 bases). TRBV23-1 is classed as an ORF, of uncertain function. The CDR3 has 12 amino acids. DNA of the CDR3: TGCGCCAGCAGTCGAGGGTACAGTGAGCAGTTCTTC. Amino acid sequence: CASSRGYSEQFF.

This clone appeared a few times. The chain employs TRBV5-1 and TRBJ1-2; D not certain. Trimming took off 2 bases at V and 6 bases at J, with 8 bases between the two ends. The V gene's germline CDR1 is SGHRS and CDR2 YFSETQ. This CDR3 is built from 12 residues. CDR3 region: CASSFQEDGYTF. DNA for the CDR3: TGCGCCAGCAGCTTCCAGGAGGATGGCTACACCTTC.

V and J are TRBV10-3 and TRBJ2-7; D is tentatively TRBD1 or TRBD2 (5 bases each). This CDR3 is built from 13 residues. Trimming removed 7 bases from V and 1 base from J, with 11 bases in between. Germline-derived CDR1 and CDR2 are ENHRY and SYGVKD. The CDR3 protein is CAIKRGRSYEQYF. For the CDR3, the DNA is TGTGCCATCAAAAGGGGACGGTCCTACGAGCAGTACTTC.

J is TRBJ2-1 and V is TRBV7-3; D not resolved. Trimming pared 5 bases from V and 5 bases from J, leaving 10 bases between. The CDR3 loop spans 13 amino acids. Germline loops: CDR1 SGHTA, CDR2 FQGTGA. CDR3 coding DNA: TGTGCCAGCAGCATAGGATTAAACAATGAGCAGTTCTTC. This sequence encodes CASSIGLNNEQFF.

CDR3 in amino acids: CASSWGQGAGDTQYF. The CDR3 coding sequence is TGTGCCAGCAGCTGGGGACAGGGGGCTGGAGATACGCAGTATTTT. The chain is built from TRBV9 and TRBJ2-3, with 12 bases aligning to TRBD1. The CDR3 runs to 15 residues. Germline V gives CDR1 SGDLS, CDR2 YYNGEE. The V and J ends lost 4 bases and 5 bases, in that order; junction bases with no gene match: 5.

J is TRBJ1-6 and V is TRBV28; D is unclear. The CDR3 contains 11 residues. Trimming pared 6 bases from V and 7 bases from J, leaving 4 bases between. Germline-derived CDR1 and CDR2 are MDHEN and SYDVKM. CDR3 region: CASRHNSPLHF. Here the CDR3 DNA reads TGTGCCAGCAGGCACAATTCACCCCTCCACTTT.

The chain links TRBV5-6 to TRBJ1-2; D gene uncertain. Germline V gene lookup returns CDR1 SGHDT and CDR2 YYEEEE. V lost 3 bases and J 3 bases, leaving 15 bases between the germline ends. The CDR3 loop spans 15 amino acids. CDR3: CASSWQVFTDYGYTF. As DNA, the CDR3 is TGTGCCAGCAGCTGGCAGGTGTTTACGGACTATGGCTACACCTTC.

The count of this clone is one. The chain recombines TRBV4-3 with TRBJ2-3; D possibly matches TRBD1 or TRBD2 (6 bases each). Trimming took off 0 bases at V and 10 bases at J, with 11 bases between the two ends. This CDR3 region has 13 residues. In germline, CDR1 is LGHNA, CDR2 YSLEER. As DNA, the CDR3 is TGCGCCAGCAGCCAAGAACGGGGGCGACCGCAGTATTTT. It yields the protein CASSQERGRPQYF.

This chain joins TRBV11-2 and TRBJ1-1, with D unresolved. Germline CDR1 is SGHAT and CDR2 is FQNNGV. V lost 6 bases to trimming and J lost 7 bases, with 15 bases between them. The CDR3 totals 13 residues. Written as DNA, the CDR3 is TGTGCCAGCAGGTTGACGATGGTGGATGAAGCTTTCTTT. Translated: CASRLTMVDEAFF.

This chain uses TRBV7-9 with TRBJ1-2, with D unclear. Germline CDR1 and CDR2: SEHNR and FQNEAQ (reference sequence). Trimming left V 2 bases short and J 3 bases short, with 10 bases between. This CDR3 has 14 amino acids. The CDR3 is CASSLSGIDYGYTF. As DNA, the CDR3 is TGTGCCAGCAGCTTATCAGGTATCGACTATGGCTACACCTTC.

The rearrangement joins TRBV7-2 to TRBJ2-7, with 8 bases fitting TRBD1. Germline V gene sequence: CDR1 SGHTA, CDR2 FQGNSA. This CDR3 spans 15 amino acids. The trim removed 4 bases at V and 4 bases at J, leaving 9 bases unmatched. CDR3 sequence: CASSSQRTGIYEQYF. Here the CDR3 DNA reads TGTGCCAGCAGCTCCCAACGGACAGGGATTTACGAGCAGTACTTC.

V is TRBV6-6 and J is TRBJ2-5; the D gene is possibly TRBD2 (5 bases). From germline, CDR1 is MNHNY and CDR2 SVGAGI (reference sequence). The CDR3 extends over 15 amino acids. The ends were cut back, 0 bases at V and 5 bases at J, with 13 bases in the middle. The CDR3 DNA is TGTGCCAGCAGTTACTCGGCAGACTACCGGGAGACCCAGTACTTC. It yields the protein CASSYSADYRETQYF.

This clone has a handful of counts. The V and J genes are TRBV7-2 and TRBJ2-1; 7 bases fit TRBD1. Per germline, CDR1 SGHTA and CDR2 FQGNSA. CDR3 length equals 14 residues. After removal of 1 base from V and 9 bases from J, the junction contained 6 bases not matched to a gene. CDR3 in amino acids: CASSLEGAQAEQFF. The DNA of the CDR3 is TGTGCCAGCAGCTTAGAGGGGGCGCAGGCTGAGCAGTTCTTC.

The chain employs TRBV4-1 and TRBJ1-3; 12 bases agree with TRBD1. The J segment lost 4 bases and the V segment lost 5 bases, leaving 15 bases of the junction unmatched. Per the germline V gene, CDR1 is MGHRA and CDR2 is YSYEKL. CDR3 length: 19 residues. The CDR3 nucleotides read TGCGCCAGCAGCAGACGAGAGGGGGGACAGGGGGCGCTAGGAAACACCATATATTTT. Amino acid sequence: CASSRREGGQGALGNTIYF.

The chain carries TRBV2 and TRBJ2-5; a weak D match, TRBD2 (6 bases). The CDR3 is 15 residues long. Deletions cut 1 base from V and 4 bases from J, with 13 bases between. CDR1 is SNHLY and CDR2 is FYNNEI in the germline V gene. The CDR3 nucleotides read TGTGCCAGCAGTGAAGGAAACCAGGGACTAGAGACCCAGTACTTC. Protein product: CASSEGNQGLETQYF.

This clone was seen only once. Written as DNA, the CDR3 is TGCGCCAGCAGCTTGGAGACAGCCCTTAACTATGGCTACACCTTC. Amino acids: CASSLETALNYGYTF. The chain has TRBV5-1 and TRBJ1-2, with D maybe TRBD1 (5 bases). This CDR3 contains 15 residues. Germline-derived CDR1 and CDR2 are SGHRS and YFSETQ. V dropped 0 bases and J dropped 1 base, with 10 bases sitting between them.

V is TRBV4-2 and J is TRBJ2-2, with D perhaps TRBD1 or TRBD2 (5 bases each). V was trimmed by 0 bases and J by 1 base, leaving 12 bases between them. CDR3 size: 17 residues. CDR1 LGHNA and CDR2 YNFKEQ come from the germline V gene. CDR3 amino acids: CASSQDGWGRNTGELFF. The CDR3 bases are TGTGCCAGCAGCCAAGATGGGTGGGGGAGGAACACCGGGGAGCTGTTTTTT.

The rearrangement joins TRBV4-3 to TRBJ2-1, with D uncertain. From germline, CDR1 is LGHNA and CDR2 YSLEER. Trimming left V 1 base short and J 5 bases short, with 15 bases between. This CDR3 has 16 amino acids. CDR3 sequence: CASSQVHTRYNNEQFF. The CDR3, as DNA: TGCGCCAGCAGCCAAGTACATACACGATACAACAATGAGCAGTTCTTC.

The chain has TRBV27 and TRBJ1-4; tentative D call: TRBD1 (6 bases). This CDR3 contains 15 residues. V lost 4 bases to trimming and J lost 3 bases, with 12 bases between them. CDR1 and CDR2 (germline): MNHEY, SMNVEV (reference sequence). The CDR3 loop is CASSSQGGANEKLFF. Here the CDR3 DNA reads TGTGCCAGCAGTTCGCAAGGGGGGGCTAATGAAAAACTGTTTTTT. The full variable domain, in which reference TRBV27 and TRBJ1-4 provide the parts outside the CDR3, is EAQVTQNPRYLITVTGKKLTVTCSQNMNHEYMSWYRQDPGLGLRQIYYSMNVEVTDKGDVPEGYKVSRKEKRNFPLILESPSPNQTSLYFCASSSQGGANEKLFFGSGTQLSVL.

The V gene is TRBV9, the J gene TRBJ2-2, with a weak D call TRBD1 (5 bases). Trimming stripped 4 bases from V and 1 base from J, with 8 bases between. Germline V gene lookup returns CDR1 SGDLS and CDR2 YYNGEE. CDR3 length: 14 amino acids. The CDR3 DNA reads as TGTGCCAGCAGCAATAGGGGGAACACCGGGGAGCTGTTTTTT. Amino acids: CASSNRGNTGELFF.

The V call is TRBV11-1, the J call TRBJ2-5; D remains unclear. CDR3 length equals 11 residues. Trimming took off 1 base at V and 5 bases at J, with 2 bases between the two ends. The germline CDR1 and CDR2 sequences are SGHAT and FQDESV (reference sequence). CDR3 loop: CASSLGETQYF. CDR3 nucleotide sequence: TGTGCCAGCAGCTTAGGGGAGACCCAGTACTTC.

This clone was observed a handful of times. V gene TRBV28 combines with J gene TRBJ2-7, with D unresolved. Looked up from germline, CDR1 is MDHEN and CDR2 is SYDVKM. V gave up 4 bases and J gave up 3 bases, with 7 bases separating them. The CDR3 runs 12 residues. CDR3 DNA sequence: TGTGCCAGCAGTTCAATATACTACGAGCAGTACTTC. This encodes CASSSIYYEQYF.

This chain links TRBV5-4 with TRBJ2-1; 10 nucleotides agree with TRBD1. The CDR3 contains 15 residues. Germline CDR1 SGHNT, CDR2 YYREEE (reference sequence). After removal of 1 base from V and 7 bases from J, the junction contained 5 bases not matched to a gene. The CDR3, as DNA: TGTGCCAGCAGCTTGATCGGGACAGGGGCGAATGAGCAGTTCTTC. Protein sequence: CASSLIGTGANEQFF.

The V gene is TRBV7-3, the J gene TRBJ2-1, with no clear D. CDR1 is SGHTA and CDR2 is FQGTGA in the germline V gene. The CDR3 has 11 residues. Trimming stripped 6 bases from V and 9 bases from J, with 9 bases between. The CDR3 spells CASRTTSEQFF. In nucleotides, the CDR3 is TGTGCCAGCAGAACGACGAGTGAGCAGTTCTTC.

The V and J genes are TRBV29-1 and TRBJ1-1; 9 nucleotides match TRBD1. This CDR3 is 14 amino acids long. Germline-derived CDR1 and CDR2 are SQVTM and ANQGSEA. The V and J ends lost 6 bases and 1 base, in that order; junction bases with no gene match: 6. The chain's CDR3 is CSVQGARGNTEAFF. The CDR3 nucleotides are TGCAGCGTACAGGGGGCGCGGGGGAACACTGAAGCTTTCTTT.

The chain combines TRBV28 with TRBJ2-7, with 9 bases lining up with TRBD1. The V segment lost 10 bases and the J segment 5 bases; nucleotides outside the gene matches: 9. Germline loops: CDR1 MDHEN, CDR2 SYDVKM. The CDR3 runs to 13 residues. The CDR3 DNA is TGTGCCACCTGGGACAGGGAGTCCCACGAGCAGTACTTC. This sequence encodes CATWDRESHEQYF.